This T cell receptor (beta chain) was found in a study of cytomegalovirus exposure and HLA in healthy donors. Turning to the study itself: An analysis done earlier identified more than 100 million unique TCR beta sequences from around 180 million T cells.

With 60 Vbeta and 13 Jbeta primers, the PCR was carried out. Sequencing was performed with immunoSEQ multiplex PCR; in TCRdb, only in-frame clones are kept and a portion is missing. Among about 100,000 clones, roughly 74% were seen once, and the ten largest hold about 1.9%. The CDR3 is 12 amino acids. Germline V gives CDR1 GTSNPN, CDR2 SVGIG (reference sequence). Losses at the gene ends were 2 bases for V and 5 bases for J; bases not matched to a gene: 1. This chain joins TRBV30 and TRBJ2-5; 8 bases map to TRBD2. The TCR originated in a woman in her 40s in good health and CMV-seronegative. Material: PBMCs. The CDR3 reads CAWSTGGETQYF. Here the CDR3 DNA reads TGTGCCTGGAGTACGGGAGGGGAGACCCAGTACTTC.